This T cell receptor (beta chain) was documented in a study of T cell responses to AZD1222 COVID-19 vaccine. Whole-study findings and limits: Unmutated variant regions are reportedly targeted by nearly half of spike-specific TCRs. Mapped onto spike, vaccine-associated CD4 TCRs spanned it and were dominant at 160-218 and 743-854.

To note about this clone: What it binds is not known.

TCRdb's table, derived via immunoSEQ multiplex PCR, lists solely in-frame clones and lacks some. The top ten hold about 12% of the sample, which has some 100,000 clones, approximately 87% seen once. Here the sequenced sample was peripheral blood, taken on day 0 of AZD1222 vaccination. This TCR derives from an adult in good health.

For the CDR3, the DNA is TGTGCCAGCAGTTACAGGGGTCTGGGGTACGAGCAGTACTTC. Translation gives CASSYRGLGYEQYF. The genes are TRBV13 and TRBJ2-7; TRBD1 aligns across 7 bases. The CDR3 runs to 14 residues. Germline V lookup: CDR1 PRHDT, CDR2 FYEKMQ (reference sequence). With 6 bases clipped from V and 4 bases from J, the junction kept 9 bases outside the gene matches.